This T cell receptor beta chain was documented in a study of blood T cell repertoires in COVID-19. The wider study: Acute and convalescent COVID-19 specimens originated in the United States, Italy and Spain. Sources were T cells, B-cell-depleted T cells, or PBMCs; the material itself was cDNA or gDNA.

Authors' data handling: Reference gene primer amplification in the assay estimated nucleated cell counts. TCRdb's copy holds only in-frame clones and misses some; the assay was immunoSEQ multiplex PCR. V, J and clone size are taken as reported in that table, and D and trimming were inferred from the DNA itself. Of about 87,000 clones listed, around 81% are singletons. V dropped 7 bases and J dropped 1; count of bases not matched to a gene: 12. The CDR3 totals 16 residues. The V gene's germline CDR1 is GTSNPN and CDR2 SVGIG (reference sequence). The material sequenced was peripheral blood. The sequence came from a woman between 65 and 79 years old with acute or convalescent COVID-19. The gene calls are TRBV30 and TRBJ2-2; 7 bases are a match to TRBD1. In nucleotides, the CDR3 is TGTGCCTTCCCTACAGGGGCCGCCCTGAACACCGGGGAGCTGTTTTTT. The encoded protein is CAFPTGAALNTGELFF. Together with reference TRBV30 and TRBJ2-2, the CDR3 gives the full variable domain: SQTIHQWPATLVQPVGSPLSLECTVEGTSNPNLYWYRQAAGRGLQLLFYSVGIGQISSEVPQNLSASRPQDRQFILSSKKLLLSDSGFYLCAFPTGAALNTGELFFGEGSRLTVL.